This is a list of T cell receptor beta chains from one sample in a study of T cells in Graves' hyperthyroidism and ophthalmopathy. TCRdb re-called the multiplex PCR reads through MiXCR, storing one row per CDR3 protein. The data show approximately 590,000 distinct CDR3 sequences, about a sixth seen once. Sequencing was performed on blood. Source of these receptors: a woman younger than 45 with Graves' hyperthyroidism. CDR3s include the opening cysteine and the closing phenylalanine or tryptophan. The D gene is left open where the match is weak. For some rows the clone size is stated as once, few or many, or as a class when expanded; others skip it.

d_call	clone_size	v_call	j_call	cdr3_nt	cdr3_aa
TRBD2	few	TRBV5-1	TRBJ2-4	TGCGCCAGCAGCCTTAGCGGGAGGGATAACATTCAGTACTTC	CASSLSGRDNIQYF
.	few	TRBV14	TRBJ1-2	TGTGCCAGCAGCCAAGAGGCCAGGGGCCCTTATGGCTACACCTTC	CASSQEARGPYGYTF
TRBD2	.	TRBV7-9	TRBJ2-7	TGTGCCAGCAGCCCAATCGGACTAGCGGGAGGTTACGAGCAGTACTTC	CASSPIGLAGGYEQYF
TRBD1	few	TRBV7-9	TRBJ2-1	TGTGCCAGCAGCCTCACCGGGACAGATTACAATGAGCAGTTCTTC	CASSLTGTDYNEQFF
TRBD1	many	TRBV6-1	TRBJ1-5	TGTGCCAGCAGCCTCAGGGGGCCTGGACAGCCCCAGCATTTT	CASSLRGPGQPQHF
TRBD1	.	TRBV10-3	TRBJ1-3	TGTGCCATCAGTCCGGACAGGGACTCTGGAAACACCATATATTTT	CAISPDRDSGNTIYF
.	.	TRBV29-1	TRBJ2-2	TGCAGCGTTCCCGGGAACACCGGGGAGCTGTTTTTT	CSVPGNTGELFF
TRBD2	many	TRBV29-1	TRBJ2-1	TGCAGCGTCGAGACTAGCGGGAGATTTAATGAGCAGTTCTTC	CSVETSGRFNEQFF
.	many	TRBV28	TRBJ2-5	TGTGCCAGCAGCCAGTGGGGGAAAGAGACCCAGTACTTC	CASSQWGKETQYF
TRBD1	.	TRBV5-1	TRBJ2-5	TGCGCCAGCAGCCTACAGGGGGAGAGGGAGACCCAGTACTTC	CASSLQGERETQYF
.	many	TRBV11-2	TRBJ2-7	TGTGCCAGCAGCTCGAGCCAGGGGTACTACGAGCAGTACTTC	CASSSSQGYYEQYF
.	few	TRBV6-2/TRBV6-3	TRBJ2-5	TGTGCCAGCAGTTCCCCGAAGCAGGGGAGAGAGACCCAGTACTTC	CASSSPKQGRETQYF
TRBD1	many	TRBV5-1	TRBJ1-4	TGCGCCAGCAGCTACAGGGGACCAACTAATGAAAAACTGTTTTTT	CASSYRGPTNEKLFF
TRBD1	.	TRBV12-3/TRBV12-4	TRBJ2-2	TGTGCCAGCAGGGGACAGTTAACCGGGGAGCTGTTTTTT	CASRGQLTGELFF
.	many	TRBV2	TRBJ1-1	TGTGCCAGCAGTGAGACGGAAGGGGCTGAAGCTTTCTTT	CASSETEGAEAFF
TRBD1	.	TRBV28	TRBJ2-4	TGTGCCAGCAGTCCCAGGACAGGGCGTAAAGCCAAAAACATTCGGTACTTC	CASSPRTGRKAKNIRYF
.	many	TRBV4-2	TRBJ2-1	TGTGCCAGCAGCCAAGTTTGGAGGGGGCGCAATGAGCAGTTCTTC	CASSQVWRGRNEQFF
TRBD2	.	TRBV18	TRBJ2-7	TGTGCCAGCTCACCAAGTATAGCGGGAGGGAGGCCCTACGAGCAGTACTTC	CASSPSIAGGRPYEQYF
.	few	TRBV6-1	TRBJ2-7	TGTGCCAGCAGTGAAGTCCACTATGCCGGGAGCTCCTACGAGCAGTACTTC	CASSEVHYAGSSYEQYF
TRBD2	few	TRBV6-1	TRBJ2-7	TGTGCCAGCGGTCAGCGGGAGCTGCGCGAGCAGTACTTC	CASGQRELREQYF
.	few	TRBV18	TRBJ1-1	TGTGCCAGCTCACCAAGGACAGCCGGTCCATCGGACACTGAAGCTTTCTTT	CASSPRTAGPSDTEAFF
TRBD2	many	TRBV3-1	TRBJ2-3	TGTGCCAGCAGCCCCCAGAGCGGGAGGACAGATACGCAGTATTTT	CASSPQSGRTDTQYF